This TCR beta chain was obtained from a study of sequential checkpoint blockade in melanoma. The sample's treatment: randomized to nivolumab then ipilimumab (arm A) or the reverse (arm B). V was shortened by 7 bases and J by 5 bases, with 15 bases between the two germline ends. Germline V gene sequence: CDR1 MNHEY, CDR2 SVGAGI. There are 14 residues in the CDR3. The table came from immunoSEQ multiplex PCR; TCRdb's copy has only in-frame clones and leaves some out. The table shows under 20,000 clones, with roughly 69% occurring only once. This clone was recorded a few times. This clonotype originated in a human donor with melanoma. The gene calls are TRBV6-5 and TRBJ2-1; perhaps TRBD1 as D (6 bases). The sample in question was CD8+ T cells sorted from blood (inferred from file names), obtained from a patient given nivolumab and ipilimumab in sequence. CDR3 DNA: TGTGCCAGCAATCCATTTGGACAGAACAATGAGCAGTTCTTC. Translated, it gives CASNPFGQNNEQFF.